What follows are 5 T cell receptor beta chains derived from one specimen sequenced in a study of cytomegalovirus exposure and HLA in healthy donors. 60 Vbeta and 13 Jbeta primers were used in PCR. The protocol was immunoSEQ multiplex PCR, while the TCRdb copy is restricted to in-frame clones and leaves out a portion. Found here are around 100,000 clones, more than 65% of them singletons; the top ten hold roughly 0.92%. The source material was PBMCs. Receptor source: a woman younger than 45 in good health and CMV-seronegative.

The chain carries TRBV12-5 and TRBJ2-7; TRBD2 matches 8 bases. V was pared by 9 bases and J by 5 bases, with 12 bases of the junction left unmatched. The CDR3 has 14 residues. CDR1 is LGHNT, CDR2 FRNRAP, per germline. CDR3 loop: CASRRGAGAHEQYF. In DNA form, the CDR3 reads TGTGCTAGCCGCCGGGGAGCGGGGGCTCACGAGCAGTACTTC.

This rearrangement joins TRBV4-3 to TRBJ2-1, with a weak D call TRBD1 (6 bases). Germline V CDR1 and CDR2: LGHNA, YSLEER. Trimming removed 0 bases at V and 2 bases at J, with 17 bases between. CDR3 length equals 18 residues. The CDR3 here is CASSQDRTANSPYNEQFF. In nucleotides, the CDR3 is TGCGCCAGCAGCCAAGATAGGACAGCCAATAGCCCCTACAATGAGCAGTTCTTC.

CDR3 sequence: CASNEGARGYTF. CDR3 DNA sequence: TGTGCCAGCAACGAGGGGGCCCGGGGCTACACCTTC. This rearrangement joins TRBV19 to TRBJ1-2; 7 bases map to TRBD1. The germline gives CDR1 LNHDA, CDR2 SQIVND (reference sequence). Unmatched junction bases numbered 9, after V lost 9 bases and J lost 8 bases. The CDR3 runs 12 residues.

This clone was found a few times. This chain connects TRBV6-1 to TRBJ1-1; weak D call: TRBD1 (5 bases). The CDR3 spans 13 residues. Germline loops: CDR1 MNHNS, CDR2 SASEGT. The germline V and J ends were trimmed by 6 bases and 0 bases, with 8 bases remaining between them. The DNA of the CDR3 is TGTGCCAGCAGGGGGACTATGAACACTGAAGCTTTCTTT. This codes for CASRGTMNTEAFF.

The genes are TRBV27 and TRBJ2-3; 9 positions agree with TRBD2. CDR3 length: 15 residues. Losses at the gene ends were 2 bases for V and 2 bases for J; bases not matched to a gene: 2. Germline lookup yields CDR1 MNHEY and CDR2 SMNVEV (reference sequence). The CDR3 protein is CASSLLAGNTDTQYF. The CDR3 coding sequence is TGTGCCAGCAGTTTACTAGCGGGGAACACAGATACGCAGTATTTT.